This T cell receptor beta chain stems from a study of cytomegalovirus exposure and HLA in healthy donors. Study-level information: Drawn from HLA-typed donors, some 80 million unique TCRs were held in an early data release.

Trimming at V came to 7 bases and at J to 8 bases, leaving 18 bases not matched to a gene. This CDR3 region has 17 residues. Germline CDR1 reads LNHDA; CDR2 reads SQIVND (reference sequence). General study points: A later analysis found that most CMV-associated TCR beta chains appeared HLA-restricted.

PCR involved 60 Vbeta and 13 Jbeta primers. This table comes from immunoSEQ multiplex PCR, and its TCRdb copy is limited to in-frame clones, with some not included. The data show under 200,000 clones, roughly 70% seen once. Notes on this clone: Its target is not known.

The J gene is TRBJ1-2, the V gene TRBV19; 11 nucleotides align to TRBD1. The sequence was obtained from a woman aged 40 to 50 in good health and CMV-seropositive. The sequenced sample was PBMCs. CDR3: CASTLGQGAPLLWGYTF. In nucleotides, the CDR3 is TGTGCCAGTACTCTCGGACAGGGGGCTCCACTACTATGGGGCTACACCTTC.